Below, 19 T cell receptor beta chains from the same sample are listed, as sequenced in a study of shared clonotypes between healthy human individuals. Profiling relied on immunoSEQ multiplex PCR, and the TCRdb table lists in-frame clones only, not all of them. This table holds 1.6 million or so clones, around 97% found once. The sequencing input was naive CD4+ T cells sorted from blood. Regarding subset: CD45RA+ positively selected. These receptor sequences come from a man aged 25-45 years in good health.

This rearrangement joins TRBV5-1 to TRBJ1-2, with D perhaps matching TRBD1 (5 bases). The CDR3 is 14 residues long. The V gene's germline CDR1 is SGHRS and CDR2 YFSETQ. V was cut by 4 bases and J by 0 bases, with 10 bases left in between. CDR3: CASSVGQANYGYTF. CDR3 nucleotide sequence: TGCGCCAGCAGCGTAGGACAAGCTAACTATGGCTACACCTTC.

This rearrangement joins TRBV28 to TRBJ1-4, with D unclear. V was pared by 5 bases and J by 0 bases, with 10 bases between. The CDR3 is 15 amino acids. Germline-derived CDR1 and CDR2 are MDHEN and SYDVKM. Here the CDR3 reads CASSGLLSTNEKLFF. CDR3 in DNA: TGTGCCAGCAGTGGATTACTGTCAACTAATGAAAAACTGTTTTTT.

The chain couples TRBV7-8 to TRBJ2-3; 10 bases fit TRBD1. Germline V lookup: CDR1 SGHVS, CDR2 FQNEAQ. Trimming cost V 1 base and J 6 bases; bases outside gene matches: 16. The CDR3 is 19 amino acids. The chain's CDR3 is CASSLGYRALRGQGDTQYF. The CDR3 nucleotides are TGTGCCAGCAGCTTAGGATATCGAGCGCTCCGGGGACAGGGGGATACGCAGTATTTT.

The chain recombines TRBV7-3 with TRBJ2-5; D perhaps matches TRBD2 (6 bases). Germline loops: CDR1 SGHTA, CDR2 FQGTGA. Trimming stripped 1 base from V and 0 bases from J, with 24 bases between. The CDR3 loop spans 20 amino acids. Here the CDR3 DNA reads TGTGCCAGCAGCTTAATGGCCTTAGGTGGCCAGCGGGCGTACCAAGAGACCCAGTACTTC. This gives the protein CASSLMALGGQRAYQETQYF.

This sequence joins TRBV19 and TRBJ1-1, with D hard to call. The germline V and J ends were trimmed by 8 bases and 1 base, with 8 bases remaining between them. Per the germline V gene, CDR1 is LNHDA and CDR2 is SQIVND (reference sequence). This CDR3 region has 12 residues. Here the CDR3 reads CASRLPNTEAFF. CDR3 DNA: TGTGCCAGTCGTCTCCCGAACACTGAAGCTTTCTTT.

Comments on this clone: Other DNA variants within this sample encode the same CDR3. The genes are TRBV15 and TRBJ2-3; D remains ambiguous. Germline CDR1 LNHNV, CDR2 YYDKDF (reference sequence). There are 13 residues in the CDR3. The germline V and J ends were trimmed by 0 bases and 4 bases, with 5 bases remaining between them. CDR3 nucleotide sequence: TGTGCCACCAGCAGAGATCTCGCAGATACGCAGTATTTT. This codes for CATSRDLADTQYF.

The chain combines TRBV9 with TRBJ2-7; the match to TRBD2 covers 8 bases. After removal of 0 bases from V and 3 bases from J, the junction contained 5 bases not matched to a gene. CDR1 SGDLS and CDR2 YYNGEE come from the germline V gene. The CDR3 contains 15 residues. As DNA, the CDR3 is TGTGCCAGCAGCGTAGCTCTGGGGACTAGCTACGAGCAGTACTTC. The encoded protein is CASSVALGTSYEQYF.

There are a few counts of this clone. This chain uses TRBV27 with TRBJ2-1; TRBD2 matches at 11 bases. The CDR3 contains 20 residues. V shed 3 bases, J shed 5 bases, and the junction held 18 bases outside the gene matches. Germline values: CDR1 MNHEY, CDR2 SMNVEV (reference sequence). The CDR3 DNA is TGTGCCAGCAGTTTTCATTGGGGTGCTAGCGGGGGGTTTCCGGACAATGAGCAGTTCTTC. Its protein product is CASSFHWGASGGFPDNEQFF.

The chain uses TRBV6-5 and TRBJ2-7; 8 bases fit TRBD1. CDR3 length: 14 residues. Per germline, CDR1 MNHEY and CDR2 SVGAGI. The J segment lost 9 bases and the V segment lost 2 bases, leaving 9 bases of the junction unmatched. CDR3 protein: CASSYARTGIVQYF. CDR3 coding DNA: TGTGCCAGCAGTTACGCCAGGACAGGGATCGTGCAGTACTTC.

V is TRBV4-2 and J is TRBJ2-2; 7 bases line up with TRBD2. Germline assignment: CDR1 LGHNA and CDR2 YNFKEQ. This CDR3 has 17 residues. With 0 bases clipped from V and 1 base from J, the junction kept 5 bases outside the gene matches. DNA of the CDR3: TGTGCCAGCAGCCAAGAGACTAGCCCGGGGAACACCGGGGAGCTGTTTTTT. It is translated as CASSQETSPGNTGELFF.

The chain links TRBV6-5 to TRBJ1-2, with 7 bases aligning to TRBD1. V was pared by 5 bases and J by 5 bases, with 11 bases of the junction left unmatched. The CDR3 length is 15 residues. Germline values: CDR1 MNHEY, CDR2 SVGAGI. CDR3 amino acids: CASSLGGTELYGYTF. The CDR3 nucleotides read TGTGCCAGCAGTCTCGGGGGGACAGAGCTTTATGGCTACACCTTC.

The gene calls are TRBV5-4 and TRBJ2-7; D tentatively reads TRBD1 or TRBD2 (5 bases each). The germline V and J ends were trimmed by 4 bases and 5 bases, with 19 bases remaining between them. The length of the CDR3 is 15 residues. Germline values: CDR1 SGHNT, CDR2 YYREEE (reference sequence). As DNA, the CDR3 is TGTGCCAGCAGCCTAGCCGGGACCGCCCTCAACGAGCAGTACTTC. Protein product: CASSLAGTALNEQYF.

The chain is built from TRBV7-2 and TRBJ2-1; 11 bases are a match to TRBD2. J lost 6 bases, V lost 5 bases, and 9 bases had no gene match. Germline V gene sequence: CDR1 SGHTA, CDR2 FQGNSA. The CDR3 extends over 16 amino acids. The CDR3, as DNA: TGTGCCAGCAGCGCCGTTACTAGCGGGAGTGGCAATGAGCAGTTCTTC. Protein: CASSAVTSGSGNEQFF.

This sequence joins TRBV9 and TRBJ1-2; D uncertain. V gave up 4 bases and J gave up 6 bases, with 19 bases separating them. Germline V gene sequence: CDR1 SGDLS, CDR2 YYNGEE. The CDR3 is 15 residues long. This CDR3 is CASSPRWAHDDGYTF. CDR3 nucleotide sequence: TGTGCCAGCAGCCCCCGGTGGGCCCATGACGATGGCTACACCTTC.

CDR3 DNA sequence: TGTGCCAGCAGGTCACTGCTCCAGGGTTACGAGCAGTACTTC. It specifies CASRSLLQGYEQYF. The chain is built from TRBV11-2 and TRBJ2-7, with a weak D call TRBD1 (5 bases). The CDR3 has 14 residues. The germline gives CDR1 SGHAT, CDR2 FQNNGV. Trimming took off 6 bases at V and 4 bases at J, with 16 bases between the two ends.

This clone was seen once. The same CDR3 is also encoded by other DNA sequences in this sample. The chain carries TRBV5-1 and TRBJ2-5; D gene unclear. Germline V gene lookup returns CDR1 SGHRS and CDR2 YFSETQ. This CDR3 region has 13 residues. V was clipped by 0 bases and J by 5 bases, with 8 bases between them. CDR3 residues: CASSLGPRETQYF. The CDR3 coding sequence is TGCGCCAGCAGCTTGGGTCCGAGGGAGACCCAGTACTTC.

The chain links TRBV6-1 to TRBJ1-2; a weak D match, TRBD1 (6 bases). V shed 3 bases and J shed 8 bases, with 25 bases lying between them. Germline CDR1 reads MNHNS; CDR2 reads SASEGT. The CDR3 sequence is 17 residues long. This CDR3 reads CASSDPRGRAPTEGYTF. CDR3 in DNA: TGTGCCAGCAGTGATCCCAGGGGCAGGGCTCCTACGGAAGGCTACACCTTC.

CDR3 coding DNA: TGTGCCAGCAAAACGGACAGGGGAGTGTACAATGAGCAGTTCTTC. Its translation: CASKTDRGVYNEQFF. This sequence joins TRBV6-1 and TRBJ2-1, with TRBD1 matching over 9 bases. The CDR3 covers 15 residues. CDR1 and CDR2 (germline): MNHNS, SASEGT. V shed 7 bases and J 4 bases; nucleotides not matched to a gene: 8.

This sequence joins TRBV2 and TRBJ2-1; 9 positions match TRBD2. In germline, CDR1 is SNHLY, CDR2 FYNNEI. This CDR3 comprises 15 residues. V shed 8 bases and J 0 bases; nucleotides not matched to a gene: 5. The CDR3 spells CASSSGTSSYNEQFF. The CDR3 coding sequence is TGTGCCAGCTCTAGCGGGACCAGCTCCTACAATGAGCAGTTCTTC.